The entry that follows covers one T cell receptor (beta chain) sequence. This clone was seen just once. Its specific antigen is unknown. Base qualities are not at hand, and no much larger clone is one base apart. This sample is drawn from a study of blood T cell repertoires in COVID-19 (dated by TCRdb to between 2020 and 2021). Describing the broader study: The collaborator samples originated in the United States, Italy and Spain and spanned the acute and convalescent phases of COVID-19. The prospective study material was composed of cDNA or gDNA derived from T cells, B-cell-depleted T cells, or PBMCs. Where available, HLA class I and class II types were obtained from metadata supplied by the sample provider rather than from assay-based typing. A freely available public database, intended as a resource for researchers studying the immune response to SARS-CoV-2, is where the repertoires were released. The samples were drawn from the first 160 participants of the ongoing ImmuneRACE study and from under 1,500 subjects provided by 6 global collaborators. Deeply sampled blood TCRbeta repertoires from subjects exposed to, actively infected with, or recovered from COVID-19 were included in the dataset. The sample metadata nearly always contained a de-identified subject ID, COVID-19 status, age in years and sex.

TCRbeta CDR3 regions were amplified from genomic DNA using the immunoSEQ Assay, a bias-controlled multiplex PCR. In the authors' own workflow: Within the assay, amplification of reference gene primers was used to estimate how many nucleated cells each sample contained. To quantify the absolute abundance of each unique TCRbeta CDR3 rearrangement, sequence reads were collapsed and filtered. For each sample, productive Simpson clonality was calculated as the square root of Simpson's diversity index over productive rearrangements. The table comes from immuneACCESS by way of TCRdb, which keeps in-frame sequences with V and J called. Part of the clones is missing from these tables; in studies checked, under half for an unresolved V gene and the rest for unknown reasons. The V and J calls and clone size come from that table; D and trimming were worked out from the DNA. Counted in this sample were about 210,000 clones; about 91% of them appeared once. The ten largest clones represent 4.5% to 5.5% of the sample.

Collaborating institutions collected whole blood in K2EDTA tubes following their own protocols. Collaborator samples were shipped for TCRbeta analysis as frozen whole blood, isolated PBMCs, or DNA extracted from either sample type. The full study reports these points: The amount of clinical and demographic metadata varied by source and participant and was provided uncurated.

Measured from the cysteine to the phenylalanine, the CDR3 is 13 residues long. Here the CDR3 DNA is all that survives: 39 bases in frame from base 1. Trimming removed 5 bases from V and 3 bases from J, leaving 10 bases between the germline ends. The TCR comes from a woman aged 40 to 49 with acute or convalescent COVID-19. The material sequenced was peripheral blood. Here the chain combines TRBV12-3 or TRBV12-4 and TRBJ1-2, with no confident D gene call. In nucleotides, the sequence is TGTGCCAGCAGTCCGGAGGAGTACTATGGCTACACCTTC. The resulting protein is CASSPEEYYGYTF.